The rows below give T cell receptor beta chains drawn from one sample of a study of spatial heterogeneity in lung cancer. From the 5' RACE reads, TCRdb called clonotypes with MiXCR, one entry per CDR3 protein. The table records tens of thousands of distinct CDR3 sequences, over 9.5% of them present only once. The input for sequencing was PBMCs, taken at surgery. These receptors came from a male donor with early-stage non-small cell lung cancer. CDR3s include the opening cysteine and the closing phenylalanine or tryptophan. The D gene is left open where the match is weak. Where a row states a size, it is once, few, many or the class of an expanded clone; other rows omit it.

d_gene,abundance,j_gene,v_gene,CDR3aa,CDR3nt
TRBD2,-,TRBJ2-1,TRBV5-5,CASSLTSGGNEQFF,TGTGCCAGCAGCTTAACTAGCGGGGGGAATGAGCAGTTCTTC
-,few,TRBJ1-1,TRBV29-1,CSVEGNTEAFF,TGCAGCGTTGAGGGGAACACTGAAGCTTTCTTT
-,many,TRBJ1-1,TRBV9,CASSVAQTWNTEAFF,TGTGCCAGCAGCGTAGCGCAGACCTGGAACACTGAAGCTTTCTTT
TRBD1,-,TRBJ2-7,TRBV4-2,CASSAPYRDRSYEQYF,TGTGCCAGCAGCGCCCCTTACCGGGACAGATCCTACGAGCAGTACTTC
TRBD2,-,TRBJ2-5,TRBV11-3,CASSPPGRETQYF,TGTGCCAGCAGCCCACCCGGGAGGGAGACCCAGTACTTC
-,-,TRBJ2-3,TRBV29-1,CSVVTDTQYF,TGCAGCGTAGTTACAGATACGCAGTATTTT
TRBD2,few,TRBJ2-7,TRBV20-1,CSARIPSGSKYEQYF,TGCAGTGCTAGGATTCCTAGCGGGAGTAAATACGAGCAGTACTTC
TRBD2,many,TRBJ2-1,TRBV11-3,CASSSQRSGRAINEQFF,TGTGCCAGCAGCTCACAACGCAGCGGGAGGGCCATCAATGAGCAGTTCTTC
TRBD2,-,TRBJ2-3,TRBV24-1,CATSDSRTSGGLRTDTQYF,TGTGCCACCAGTGATTCGAGGACTAGCGGAGGGCTCCGCACAGATACGCAGTATTTT
-,few,TRBJ2-7,TRBV27,CATREAYEQYF,TGTGCCACAAGGGAGGCCTACGAGCAGTACTTC
-,few,TRBJ2-1,TRBV29-1,CSVVRQINNEQFF,TGCAGCGTTGTTAGGCAGATTAACAATGAGCAGTTCTTC
-,few,TRBJ2-1,TRBV5-1,CASSSNSDNEQFF,TGCGCCAGCAGCTCTAACTCCGACAATGAGCAGTTCTTC
TRBD2,many,TRBJ2-1,TRBV20-1,CSASPTIAGLYNEQFF,TGCAGTGCGAGCCCCACTATAGCGGGACTTTACAATGAGCAGTTCTTC
-,-,TRBJ2-7,TRBV6-2/TRBV6-3,CASSTPSGNFYEQYF,TGTGCCAGCAGTACCCCCTCCGGAAACTTTTACGAGCAGTACTTC
-,-,TRBJ1-3,TRBV4-1,CASSQEPGSGNTIYF,TGCGCCAGCAGCCAAGAACCGGGCTCTGGAAACACCATATATTTT
-,-,TRBJ2-1,TRBV10-3,CAISEKAPSSFSSYNEQFF,TGTGCCATCAGTGAAAAGGCACCTTCATCCTTTAGCTCCTACAATGAGCAGTTCTTC
-,-,TRBJ1-3,TRBV29-1,CSEIREIVDTIYF,TGCAGCGAGATCAGGGAAATCGTAGACACCATATATTTT
TRBD1,-,TRBJ2-1,TRBV5-6,CASIGQGLGEQFF,TGTGCCAGCATTGGACAGGGGCTCGGTGAGCAGTTCTTC
TRBD2,few,TRBJ2-3,TRBV7-8,CASSLGSGVAGGVDTQYF,TGTGCCAGCAGCTTAGGATCAGGGGTAGCGGGAGGAGTAGATACGCAGTATTTT
-,few,TRBJ2-2,TRBV24-1,CATSTADSLAGELFF,TGTGCCACCAGCACCGCGGACAGCTTGGCCGGGGAGCTGTTTTTT
TRBD1,-,TRBJ1-2,TRBV14,CASSRTGGSYGYTF,TGTGCCAGCAGTCGGACAGGGGGTTCGTATGGCTACACCTTC
TRBD2,few,TRBJ2-1,TRBV24-1,CATSDSLPLAGGYEQFF,TGTGCCACCAGTGATTCTTTACCCCTAGCGGGAGGATATGAGCAGTTCTTC
-,many,TRBJ2-1,TRBV2,CASSEGGAVNEQFF,TGTGCCAGCAGTGAGGGCGGGGCTGTGAATGAGCAGTTCTTC
TRBD2,many,TRBJ2-5,TRBV7-2,CASSFSGQETQYF,TGTGCCAGCAGCTTTAGCGGGCAAGAGACCCAGTACTTC
TRBD2,few,TRBJ2-7,TRBV5-1,CASSLGSGVYEQYF,TGCGCCAGCAGCTTGGGTAGCGGGGTCTACGAGCAGTACTTC
-,-,TRBJ2-5,TRBV11-2,CASSPGPTGKTQYF,TGTGCCAGCAGCCCTGGGCCCACAGGGAAGACCCAGTACTTC
-,few,TRBJ1-6,TRBV11-3,CASSLRVGSPLHF,TGTGCCAGCAGCTTAAGGGTGGGATCACCCCTCCACTTT
-,many,TRBJ1-2,TRBV29-1,CSVVGEGNYGYTF,TGCAGCGTTGTGGGGGAGGGGAACTATGGCTACACCTTC
TRBD1,-,TRBJ2-1,TRBV2,CASTRDRGRDEQFF,TGTGCCAGCACCCGGGACAGGGGGCGCGATGAGCAGTTCTTC
-,few,TRBJ1-2,TRBV30,CAWSVRRTQNYGYTF,TGTGCCTGGAGTGTACGCCGGACACAAAACTATGGCTACACCTTC
TRBD2,-,TRBJ2-7,TRBV20-1,CSAQTSGGPYEQYF,TGCAGTGCTCAGACTAGCGGGGGCCCCTACGAGCAGTACTTC
-,-,TRBJ2-3,TRBV5-1,CASSLEGRRGTDTQYF,TGCGCCAGCAGCTTGGAAGGACGGAGGGGGACAGATACGCAGTATTTT
-,-,TRBJ2-3,TRBV5-5,CASSLNRVPSTDTQYF,TGTGCCAGCAGCTTAAACAGGGTTCCTAGCACAGATACGCAGTATTTT
-,many,TRBJ2-5,TRBV29-1,CSVAGTASPEETQYF,TGCAGCGTAGCCGGGACTGCTTCACCTGAAGAGACCCAGTACTTC
-,few,TRBJ2-1,TRBV7-9,CASSLGAGINEQFF,TGTGCCAGCAGCTTAGGCGCAGGGATTAATGAGCAGTTCTTC
TRBD2,few,TRBJ2-1,TRBV6-5,CASRNNRGGINEQFF,TGTGCCAGCAGAAATAACCGGGGGGGCATCAATGAGCAGTTCTTC
-,-,TRBJ2-3,TRBV5-4,CASSLGFGGVDTQYF,TGTGCCAGCAGCTTGGGGTTTGGGGGTGTAGATACGCAGTATTTT
-,-,TRBJ2-1,TRBV7-9,CASSSLPDVKQFF,TGTGCCAGCAGCTCACTGCCCGACGTAAAACAGTTCTTC
-,-,TRBJ2-2,TRBV28,CASSLWNLGDPNTGELFF,TGTGCCAGCAGTTTATGGAATCTTGGGGACCCGAACACCGGGGAGCTGTTTTTT
-,few,TRBJ2-3,TRBV10-3,CAITSGGTDTQYF,TGTGCCATCACTTCGGGGGGCACAGATACGCAGTATTTT
TRBD2,-,TRBJ2-5,TRBV27,CASSTPGLAGSGQYF,TGTGCCAGCAGTACCCCGGGACTAGCGGGCTCGGGCCAGTACTTC
-,few,TRBJ1-3,TRBV30,CAWSVADSGNTIYF,TGTGCCTGGAGTGTAGCCGACTCTGGAAACACCATATATTTT
TRBD2,few,TRBJ2-1,TRBV3-1,CASSHGLAGAFVQFF,TGTGCCAGCAGTCATGGACTAGCGGGTGCCTTCGTGCAGTTCTTC
-,few,TRBJ1-2,TRBV27,CASSLGGRGYTF,TGTGCCAGCAGTTTAGGCGGGCGAGGCTACACCTTC
-,few,TRBJ1-1,TRBV3-1,CASSPDLGTEAFF,TGTGCCAGCAGCCCCGACCTGGGGACTGAAGCTTTCTTT
-,few,TRBJ1-1,TRBV3-1,CASSQGMGGAKNTEAFF,TGTGCCAGCAGCCAAGGAATGGGGGGCGCGAAGAACACTGAAGCTTTCTTT
-,-,TRBJ2-5,TRBV6-5,CASSYSKAQETQYF,TGTGCCAGCAGTTACTCGAAAGCGCAAGAGACCCAGTACTTC
TRBD1,many,TRBJ1-1,TRBV5-1,CASSLEGQGETEAFF,TGCGCCAGCAGCTTGGAGGGACAGGGTGAAACTGAAGCTTTCTTT
TRBD2,-,TRBJ2-1,TRBV10-3,CAISPAGGPGASDEQFF,TGTGCCATCAGCCCAGCGGGAGGGCCAGGGGCCAGTGATGAGCAGTTCTTC
TRBD2,-,TRBJ2-3,TRBV20-1,CSASTWGGSSTDTQYF,TGCAGTGCTTCGACTTGGGGGGGATCGAGCACAGATACGCAGTATTTT
-,few,TRBJ1-1,TRBV29-1,CSVERDSAEAFF,TGCAGCGTTGAAAGGGATTCCGCTGAAGCTTTCTTT
-,-,TRBJ1-6,TRBV30,CAWHSPGSPLHF,TGTGCCTGGCACTCCCCGGGGTCACCCCTCCACTTT
-,few,TRBJ2-3,TRBV3-1,CASSQEWGGTDTQYF,TGTGCCAGCAGCCAAGAATGGGGGGGCACAGATACGCAGTATTTT
TRBD1,many,TRBJ2-2,TRBV12-3/TRBV12-4,CASSLGQGTGELFF,TGTGCCAGCAGTTTGGGACAGGGAACCGGGGAGCTGTTTTTT
TRBD1,-,TRBJ1-1,TRBV29-1,CSARDRGREDTEAFF,TGCAGCGCCCGGGACAGGGGGCGCGAGGACACTGAAGCTTTCTTT
TRBD1,-,TRBJ1-1,TRBV12-3/TRBV12-4,CASGLRDRVRTEAFF,TGTGCCAGCGGTTTGAGGGACAGGGTAAGGACTGAAGCTTTCTTT
-,few,TRBJ2-6,TRBV6-1,CASGPLFSGANVLTF,TGTGCCAGTGGGCCGCTATTCTCTGGGGCCAACGTCCTGACTTTC